The text below deals with one T cell receptor (beta chain). The antigen remains unidentified. This record belongs to a study of vaccination and CD4 T cells after COVID-19. Overall study context: Six men and four women formed the convalescents, two being Hispanic. Drawing of post-COVID samples took place a median approximately 100 days after diagnosis (range 35 to 161). Overlapping spike peptides of SARS-CoV-2, HCoV-NL63, HCoV-OC43 and HCoV-229E were used, and cells were stimulated with them.

The Oncomine TCR Beta short-read assay was what sequenced the DNA obtained from cultured CD4+ T cells. MiXCR, applied by TCRdb to the PCR reads, yields one record per CDR3 protein. Of about 18,000 distinct CDR3 sequences in the sample, roughly 60% are singletons; the top ten hold 5.5% to 7%. The CDR3 runs to 16 residues. V shed 0 bases and J shed 7 bases, with 15 bases lying between them. CDR1 WNHNN and CDR2 SYGVQD come from the germline V gene (reference sequence). Treatment defined: roughly 10-day PBMC culture with coronavirus spike peptide pools or control peptides (ViraFEST assay). The rearrangement joins TRBV10-1 to TRBJ2-2, with D possibly being TRBD1 (5 bases). Sequences were derived from CD4+ T cells from blood, cultured in vitro, sampled before SARS-CoV-2 vaccination. The clonotype comes from a human donor who had recovered from COVID-19. CDR3 sequence: CASSESSLLRGGELFF. CDR3 coding DNA: TGCGCCAGCAGTGAGTCAAGCCTTTTAAGGGGCGGGGAGCTGTTTTTT.